This entry lists 25 T cell receptor beta chains sequenced from one sample in a study of blood T cells in healthy people across ages. The second PCR ran roughly 6 to 11 cycles with a sample-barcoded 5' primer and J-beta primers. MiXCR, applied by TCRdb to the 5' RACE reads, yields one record per CDR3 protein. The table has around 1,000,000 distinct CDR3 sequences, less than 45% seen once. Sequenced input: blood. The receptors shown here come from a young man in good health.

This clonotype was seen only a few times. The chain joins TRBV2 to TRBJ1-6; no reliable D call. Germline assignment: CDR1 SNHLY and CDR2 FYNNEI. Trimming cost V 7 bases and J 6 bases, with 13 bases left between them. The CDR3 spans 14 residues. CDR3 in DNA: TGTGCCAGCAAGCAGGACGGAGGTAATTCACCCCTCCACTTT. This translates into CASKQDGGNSPLHF. The full variable domain, in which reference TRBV2 and TRBJ1-6 provide the parts outside the CDR3, is EPEVTQTPSHQVTQMGQEVILRCVPISNHLYFYWYRQILGQKVEFLVSFYNNEISEKSEIFDDQFSVERPDGSNFTLKIRSTKLEDSAMYFCASKQDGGNSPLHFGNGTRLTVT.

This clonotype has a handful of counts. The genes are TRBV6-2 or TRBV6-3 and TRBJ2-7; 8 bases are shared with TRBD1. Germline assignment: CDR1 MNHEY and CDR2 SVGEGT. The junction had 13 bases not matched to a gene; V was cut back by 8 bases and J by 4 bases. The CDR3 is 15 residues long. CDR3 sequence: CASQPWTGTRYEQYF. As DNA, the CDR3 is TGTGCCAGCCAACCATGGACAGGGACCAGGTACGAGCAGTACTTC.

The rearrangement uses TRBV5-1 and TRBJ1-4, with D possibly matching TRBD1 (5 bases). The germline gives CDR1 SGHRS, CDR2 YFSETQ. Trimming took off 0 bases at V and 0 bases at J, with 9 bases between the two ends. The CDR3 has 16 amino acids. CDR3 residues: CASSLVDSTTNEKLFF. CDR3 nucleotide sequence: TGCGCCAGCAGCTTGGTTGACAGCACAACTAATGAAAAACTGTTTTTT.

V and J are TRBV5-1 and TRBJ1-1; D is ambiguous. CDR1 and CDR2 from the germline V gene are SGHRS and YFSETQ. Trimming took 3 bases from V and 0 from J, leaving 9 bases between them. The CDR3 extends over 14 amino acids. The chain's CDR3 is CASSWRRMNTEAFF. The CDR3 nucleotides read TGCGCCAGCAGCTGGCGAAGGATGAACACTGAAGCTTTCTTT.

The chain joins TRBV20-1 to TRBJ2-1; D might be TRBD2 (6 bases). Trimming stripped 1 base from V and 6 bases from J, with 13 bases between. The CDR3 loop spans 14 amino acids. CDR1 DFQATT and CDR2 SNEGSKA come from the germline V gene (reference sequence). DNA of the CDR3: TGCAGTGCTAGAGTACCAGGGAGGCTCAATGAGCAGTTCTTC. Amino acid sequence: CSARVPGRLNEQFF.

This sequence joins TRBV20-1 and TRBJ1-1; a weak D match, TRBD1 (6 bases). This CDR3 is built from 15 residues. Trimming shortened V by 0 bases and J by 1 base, and 12 bases separated the two germline ends. Germline values: CDR1 DFQATT, CDR2 SNEGSKA (reference sequence). In nucleotides, the CDR3 is TGCAGTGCTAGAGATTTGGACAGTCAGAACACTGAAGCTTTCTTT. Encoded protein: CSARDLDSQNTEAFF.

In this sample, this clonotype turned up a few times. The gene calls are TRBV7-9 and TRBJ1-5, with D uncertain. CDR1 is SEHNR and CDR2 is FQNEAQ in the germline V gene (reference sequence). V was clipped by 5 bases and J by 0 bases, with 8 bases between them. This CDR3 has 14 residues. The CDR3 region has the DNA TGTGCCAGCAGCCGAGGTGTTAGCAATCAGCCCCAGCATTTT. Translating it yields CASSRGVSNQPQHF.

As to this clonotype: The junction departs from the called germline gene at one end, perhaps through a read error. The gene calls are TRBV12-3 or TRBV12-4 and TRBJ2-3; D gene unclear. The CDR3 contains 14 residues. The CDR3 loop is CANSLGQLTDTQYF. The DNA for the CDR3 is TGTGCCAACAGTTTGGGCCAGTTAACAGATACGCAGTATTTT.

This chain connects TRBV5-1 to TRBJ2-7; weak D call: TRBD2 (5 bases). Germline V gene data show CDR1 as SGHRS and CDR2 as YFSETQ. There are 13 residues in the CDR3. The V and J ends lost 4 bases and 2 bases respectively, with 10 bases between them. The CDR3: CASSHGKTYEQYF. CDR3 in DNA: TGCGCCAGCAGCCACGGGAAAACCTACGAGCAGTACTTC.

V and J are TRBV7-3 and TRBJ1-1, with D perhaps TRBD1 (6 bases). Trimming removed 5 bases from V and 8 bases from J, with 15 bases in between. This CDR3 contains 13 residues. Germline V gene sequence: CDR1 SGHTA, CDR2 FQGTGA. CDR3 amino acids: CASSPQDSYEAFF. DNA for the CDR3: TGTGCCAGCAGCCCCCAGGACAGTTACGAAGCTTTCTTT.

This chain connects TRBV2 to TRBJ1-2; D is unclear. Germline CDR1 and CDR2: SNHLY and FYNNEI. The V and J ends lost 7 bases and 4 bases respectively, with 13 bases between them. The CDR3 has 13 amino acids. Written as DNA, the CDR3 is TGTGCCAGCAAAGTGGGCCCCGGCTATGGCTACACCTTC. Its translation is CASKVGPGYGYTF. Full variable domain (outside the CDR3, taken from reference TRBV2 and TRBJ1-2): EPEVTQTPSHQVTQMGQEVILRCVPISNHLYFYWYRQILGQKVEFLVSFYNNEISEKSEIFDDQFSVERPDGSNFTLKIRSTKLEDSAMYFCASKVGPGYGYTFGSGTRLTVV.

V gene TRBV10-3 combines with J gene TRBJ2-3, with unresolved D. V lost 10 bases and J 3 bases, leaving 14 bases between the germline ends. Germline V gene lookup returns CDR1 ENHRY and CDR2 SYGVKD. The CDR3 sequence is 13 residues long. CDR3 bases: TGTGCCACGCTATTTAGGCGGACAGATACGCAGTATTTT. Encoded protein: CATLFRRTDTQYF.

This clonotype was detected many times. Germline is not matched at one junction end, which may reflect a read error. The CDR3 DNA follows: TGCGCCAGCAGCCCGGACAGTCAAGAGACCCAGTACTTC. Protein sequence: CASSPDSQETQYF. The chain is built from TRBV18 and TRBJ2-5; TRBD1 is a possible D gene (6 bases). Germline V CDR1 and CDR2: KGHSH, LQKENI. The CDR3 spans 13 residues.

This clonotype came up a few times. This chain joins TRBV12-3 or TRBV12-4 and TRBJ2-1; perhaps TRBD2 as D (6 bases). The CDR3 totals 17 residues. V was shortened by 3 bases and J by 2 bases, with 17 bases between the two germline ends. CDR3 amino acids: CASSLPDRRGPYNEQFF. CDR3 DNA sequence: TGTGCCAGCAGTTTGCCCGATCGGCGGGGCCCCTACAATGAGCAGTTCTTC.

This chain connects TRBV20-1 to TRBJ2-1, with D unresolved. The V end was cut by 5 bases, the J end by 2 bases, with 10 bases between. Germline-derived CDR1 and CDR2 are DFQATT and SNEGSKA (reference sequence). This CDR3 region has 13 residues. The DNA of the CDR3 is TGCAGTGCTCCGCGGCCAGCCTACAATGAGCAGTTCTTC. Translated, it gives CSAPRPAYNEQFF.

This chain uses TRBV28 with TRBJ2-3; 9 bases line up with TRBD1. The CDR3 has 19 residues. V dropped 4 bases and J dropped 5; count of bases not matched to a gene: 19. Per the germline V gene, CDR1 is MDHEN and CDR2 is SYDVKM. The CDR3 nucleotides read TGTGCCAGCAGTTCCCAAAGATATAACCGGGACAGGGAAGGAGATACGCAGTATTTT. Protein sequence: CASSSQRYNRDREGDTQYF.

In this sample, this clonotype turned up a few times. V usage is TRBV18 and J usage is TRBJ1-5; 10 nucleotides agree with TRBD1. The CDR3 spans 16 residues. With V trimmed by 3 bases and J by 7 bases, 9 bases remained unmatched. Germline V gives CDR1 KGHSH, CDR2 LQKENI. The CDR3 protein is CASSPRTGGADQPQHF. The CDR3 DNA follows: TGTGCCAGCTCACCGCGGACAGGGGGTGCGGACCAGCCCCAGCATTTT.

This rearrangement joins TRBV18 to TRBJ2-6, with D perhaps matching TRBD1 or TRBD2 (5 bases each). Germline assignment: CDR1 KGHSH and CDR2 LQKENI. There are 17 residues in the CDR3. V lost 0 bases to trimming and J lost 0 bases, with 9 bases between them. CDR3 sequence reads: CASSPPTGGSGANVLTF. The CDR3 DNA reads TGTGCCAGCTCACCACCTACAGGAGGCTCTGGGGCCAACGTCCTGACTTTC. Using reference TRBV18 and TRBJ2-6 for the parts outside the CDR3, the full variable domain is NAGVMQNPRHLVRRRGQEARLRCSPMKGHSHVYWYRQLPEEGLKFMVYLQKENIIDESGMPKERFSAEFPKEGPSILRIQQVVRGDSAAYFCASSPPTGGSGANVLTFGAGSRLTVL.

V and J are TRBV2 and TRBJ2-7; TRBD1 agrees at 8 bases. This CDR3 comprises 16 residues. CDR1 and CDR2 (germline): SNHLY, FYNNEI. The V segment lost 2 bases and the J segment 7 bases; nucleotides outside the gene matches: 13. The DNA for the CDR3 is TGTGCCAGCAGTGAATTGGCGACAGGGGCTAACAATGAGCAGTACTTC. It yields the protein CASSELATGANNEQYF. Together with reference TRBV2 and TRBJ2-7, the CDR3 gives the full variable domain: EPEVTQTPSHQVTQMGQEVILRCVPISNHLYFYWYRQILGQKVEFLVSFYNNEISEKSEIFDDQFSVERPDGSNFTLKIRSTKLEDSAMYFCASSELATGANNEQYFGPGTRLTVT.

This clonotype is a singleton in its sample. The rearrangement joins TRBV2 to TRBJ1-4, with 8 bases matching TRBD1. Germline V gene data show CDR1 as SNHLY and CDR2 as FYNNEI. The CDR3 length is 16 residues. Unmatched junction bases numbered 9, after V lost 7 bases and J lost 2 bases. Here the CDR3 reads CASTDRGRKTNEKLFF. CDR3 DNA sequence: TGTGCCAGCACCGACAGGGGCAGGAAGACTAATGAAAAACTGTTTTTT.

The chain is built from TRBV5-1 and TRBJ1-4; D unclear. The CDR3 length is 14 residues. The V and J ends lost 0 bases and 6 bases respectively, with 9 bases between them. The V gene's germline CDR1 is SGHRS and CDR2 YFSETQ. CDR3 sequence: CASSLARLDEKLFF. CDR3 DNA: TGCGCCAGCAGCTTGGCCAGGCTTGATGAAAAACTGTTTTTT.

This clonotype occurred a few times. CDR3 bases: TGCGCCAGCAGCTTGCAGACAGGGCGCACTGAAGCTTTCTTT. It encodes CASSLQTGRTEAFF. The chain links TRBV5-1 to TRBJ1-1; TRBD1 agrees at 7 bases. The germline gives CDR1 SGHRS, CDR2 YFSETQ. The CDR3 consists of 14 residues. Unmatched junction bases numbered 4, after V lost 1 base and J lost 4 bases.

This clonotype was seen more than once but under ten times. V usage is TRBV28 and J usage is TRBJ1-1; D is unresolved. In germline, CDR1 is MDHEN, CDR2 SYDVKM. Trimming pared 3 bases from V and 7 bases from J, leaving 6 bases between. This CDR3 contains 11 residues. The CDR3 protein is CASSFPDEAFF. Written as DNA, the CDR3 is TGTGCCAGCAGTTTCCCAGATGAAGCTTTCTTT.

The chain carries TRBV6-1 and TRBJ2-5, with TRBD1 identical over 7 bases. From germline, CDR1 is MNHNS and CDR2 SASEGT. This CDR3 is built from 12 residues. With 7 bases clipped from V and 3 bases from J, the junction kept 2 bases outside the gene matches. CDR3 loop: CASKGTEETQYF. The DNA of the CDR3 is TGTGCCAGCAAGGGGACAGAAGAGACCCAGTACTTC.

The chain has TRBV4-3 and TRBJ2-3; D is possibly TRBD2 (5 bases). This CDR3 spans 15 amino acids. Germline V gene lookup returns CDR1 LGHNA and CDR2 YSLEER. V was cut by 0 bases and J by 0 bases, with 7 bases left in between. The CDR3 reads CASSQERVSTDTQYF. CDR3 DNA: TGCGCCAGCAGCCAAGAGAGGGTTAGCACAGATACGCAGTATTTT.